The subject of this entry is one TCR beta chain. Its cognate antigen is unknown. The assay was immunoSEQ multiplex PCR, and TCRdb's table has in-frame clones only and misses some. Of around 32,000 clones listed, approximately 80% are singletons. The CDR3 has 15 residues. J gave up 3 bases and V 5 bases, and 8 bases lay outside the gene matches. Germline values: CDR1 SGHNT, CDR2 YENEEA. These data originate in a study of STAT5B mutations in CD4+ large granular lymphocyte leukemia. Study-level points and caveats: The CD4+ versus CD8+ T-LGLL clonality difference may reflect limited sample size.

Sequencing was carried out using CD4+ T cells from blood buffy coats. V and J are TRBV11-3 and TRBJ2-7; 9 nucleotides match TRBD1. This sequence was found in a human donor in good health. The CDR3 loop reads CASSAWTGDDYEQYF. The CDR3 DNA reads TGTGCCAGCAGCGCGTGGACAGGGGATGACTACGAGCAGTACTTC.